This TCR beta chain came from a study of cytomegalovirus exposure and HLA in healthy donors. Across the study: Of several hundred genotyped donors, roughly 81% grouped in the Caucasian-associated ancestry cluster. General study results and limits: In a later analysis, DRB1 alleles had the most associated TCRs; HLA-C alleles the fewest. One variant, a missense change in DCLRE1C, was linked in a later analysis to TCR beta V- and J-gene trimming.

13 Jbeta primers and 60 Vbeta primers were used for the PCR. Profiled with immunoSEQ multiplex PCR; TCRdb holds only in-frame clones, not every one. The repertoire includes some 150,000 clones, about 75% of them detected once, and less than 8% sits in the top ten. Germline V gene data show CDR1 as SGDLS and CDR2 as YYNGEE. CDR3 length: 14 residues. V shed 3 bases and J shed 3 bases, with 10 bases lying between them. Concerning this clone: Its antigen is undetermined.

The receptor was isolated from a man aged 35 to 55 in good health and CMV-seropositive. Sequenced material: PBMCs. The genes are TRBV9 and TRBJ1-5, with a weak D call TRBD1 (6 bases). The CDR3 reads CASSDGQFNQPQHF. CDR3 DNA: TGTGCCAGCAGCGATGGACAGTTCAATCAGCCCCAGCATTTT.